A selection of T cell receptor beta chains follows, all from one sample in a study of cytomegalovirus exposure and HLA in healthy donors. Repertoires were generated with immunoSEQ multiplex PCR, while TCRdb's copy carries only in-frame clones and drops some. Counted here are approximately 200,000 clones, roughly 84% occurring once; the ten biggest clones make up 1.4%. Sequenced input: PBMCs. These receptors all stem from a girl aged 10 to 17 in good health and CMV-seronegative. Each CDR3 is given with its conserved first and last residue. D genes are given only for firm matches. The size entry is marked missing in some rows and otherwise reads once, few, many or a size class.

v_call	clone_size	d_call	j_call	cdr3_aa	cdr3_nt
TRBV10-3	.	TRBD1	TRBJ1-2	CAASVRGQVDGYTF	TGTGCCGCATCGGTCAGGGGGCAGGTCGATGGCTACACCTTC
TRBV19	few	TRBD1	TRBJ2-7	CASSIGTGPYEQYF	TGTGCCAGTAGTATAGGGACAGGGCCCTACGAGCAGTACTTC
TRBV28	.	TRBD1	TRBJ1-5	CASSFYGQGNQPQHF	TGTGCCAGCAGTTTTTACGGACAGGGGAATCAGCCCCAGCATTTT
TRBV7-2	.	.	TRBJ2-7	CASSLVGVEQYF	TGTGCCAGCAGCTTAGTCGGGGTCGAGCAGTACTTC
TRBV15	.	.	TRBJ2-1	CATSRDPSTQGQFF	TGTGCCACCAGCAGAGATCCTTCCACTCAGGGGCAGTTCTTC
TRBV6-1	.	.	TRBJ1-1	CASSVSPGVAEAFF	TGTGCCAGCAGTGTAAGTCCGGGGGTAGCTGAAGCTTTCTTT
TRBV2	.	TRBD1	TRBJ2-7	CASRKTGSSYEQYF	TGTGCCAGCAGAAAGACAGGGAGCTCCTACGAGCAGTACTTC
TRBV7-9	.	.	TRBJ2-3	CASSDPSVKSSDTQYF	TGTGCCAGCAGCGATCCTAGCGTAAAGTCGTCAGATACGCAGTATTTT
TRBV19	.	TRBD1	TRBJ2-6	CASWVGRGSGYGRSGANVLTF	TGTGCCAGTTGGGTGGGCAGGGGGTCTGGATATGGCCGCTCTGGGGCCAACGTCCTGACTTTC
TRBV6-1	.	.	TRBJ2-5	CASSEGTGRETQYF	TGTGCCAGCAGTGAAGGGACTGGAAGGGAGACCCAGTACTTC
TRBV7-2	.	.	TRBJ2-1	CASSFYGASSYNEQFF	TGTGCCAGCAGCTTCTATGGGGCGAGCTCCTACAATGAGCAGTTCTTC
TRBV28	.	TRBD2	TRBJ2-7	CASVGLAGVYEQYF	TGTGCCAGCGTGGGGCTAGCGGGAGTCTACGAGCAGTACTTC
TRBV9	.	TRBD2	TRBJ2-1	CASSVATSGRVEQFF	TGTGCCAGCAGCGTAGCGACTAGCGGGAGGGTCGAGCAGTTCTTC
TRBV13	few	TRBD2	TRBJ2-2	CASSIGLAGGETGELFF	TGTGCCAGCAGCATAGGACTAGCGGGAGGAGAGACCGGGGAGCTGTTTTTT
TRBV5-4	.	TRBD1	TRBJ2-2	CASSPGQGARGGELFF	TGTGCCAGCAGCCCCGGACAGGGGGCGCGTGGCGGGGAGCTGTTTTTT
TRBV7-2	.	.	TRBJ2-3	CASSFQLADTQYF	TGTGCCAGCAGCTTCCAACTGGCAGATACGCAGTATTTT
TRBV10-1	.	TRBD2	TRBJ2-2	CASSRDPGTSGTGELFF	TGCGCCAGCAGCCGTGACCCCGGGACTAGCGGCACCGGGGAGCTGTTTTTT